One and the same sample provided the 28 T cell receptor beta chains below, sequenced in a study of blood T cells in healthy people across ages. Primed by a sample-barcoded 5' primer and a J-beta primer mix, a second PCR proceeded for 7 to 11 cycles. TCRdb called the 5' RACE reads again in MiXCR, with one record for every CDR3 protein. The table lists 650,000 to 800,000 distinct CDR3 sequences, about 51% of them singletons. The sample taken for sequencing was blood. Every receptor here comes from an elderly woman in good health.

In its sample, this clonotype was seen once. The rearrangement links TRBV29-1 to TRBJ2-7, with 12 bases lining up with TRBD2. V was clipped by 5 bases and J by 7 bases; unmatched bases: 15. This CDR3 spans 16 amino acids. Per germline, CDR1 SQVTM and CDR2 ANQGSEA. CDR3 sequence (DNA): TGCAGCGTTACGTTGCTAGCGGGAGGGCCGCGGAATGAGCAGTACTTC. Translating gives CSVTLLAGGPRNEQYF.

This clonotype showed up just a few times. This chain connects TRBV7-9 to TRBJ2-2, with TRBD1 matching 7 bases. Trimming at V came to 3 bases and at J to 6 bases, leaving 10 bases not matched to a gene. The CDR3 is 16 residues long. Germline-derived CDR1 and CDR2 are SEHNR and FQNEAQ (reference sequence). The CDR3 nucleotides are TGTGCCAGCAGCTTTTCGGGGACAGTAGGGGCCGGGGAGCTGTTTTTT. Its translation is CASSFSGTVGAGELFF. Based on the CDR3 plus reference TRBV7-9 and TRBJ2-2, the full variable domain is DTGVSQNPRHKITKRGQNVTFRCDPISEHNRLYWYRQTLGQGPEFLTYFQNEAQLEKSRLLSDRFSAERPKGSFSTLEIQRTEQGDSAMYLCASSFSGTVGAGELFFGEGSRLTVL.

For this clonotype: A much more abundant neighbour one base away suggests this may be a read error. The chain has TRBV20-1 and TRBJ2-1; no clear D gene. Trimming removed 3 bases at V and 0 bases at J, with 9 bases between. This CDR3 spans 14 amino acids. CDR1 DFQATT and CDR2 SNEGSKA come from the germline V gene (reference sequence). CDR3 protein: CSARRVGSYNEQFF. The CDR3 DNA follows: TGCAGTGCTAGGAGAGTGGGCTCCTACAATGAGCAGTTCTTC.

About this clonotype: With a much larger clone just one base away, this may be a read error. CDR3 nucleotides: TGTGCCAGCAGTGACTTGGGGGGCTACACCTTC. It specifies CASSDLGGYTF. The chain links TRBV25-1 to TRBJ1-2; D is unclear. CDR3 size: 11 residues. The germline V gene has CDR1 MGHDK and CDR2 SYGVNS. Between the trimmed V and J ends, which lost 3 bases and 8 bases, there was a span of 7 bases.

Ten or more counts support this clonotype. This chain uses TRBV7-9 with TRBJ2-3, with a weak D call TRBD1 (6 bases). The CDR3 sequence is 15 residues long. The germline V gene encodes CDR1 SEHNR and CDR2 FQNEAQ (reference sequence). The ends were cut back, 4 bases at V and 0 bases at J, with 11 bases in the middle. CDR3 nucleotides: TGTGCCAGCAGCTGGGACACTATCAGCACAGATACGCAGTATTTT. Protein sequence: CASSWDTISTDTQYF.

In its sample, this clonotype was seen many times. The chain's CDR3 is CASSVVATTGELFF. The CDR3 coding sequence is TGTGCCAGCAGCGTAGTAGCGACAACCGGGGAGCTGTTTTTT. The rearrangement uses TRBV9 and TRBJ2-2; D may be TRBD2 (5 bases). The CDR3 extends over 14 amino acids. The germline V gene has CDR1 SGDLS and CDR2 YYNGEE. V lost 0 bases to trimming and J lost 5 bases, with 8 bases between them. Based on the CDR3 plus reference TRBV9 and TRBJ2-2, the full variable domain is DSGVTQTPKHLITATGQRVTLRCSPRSGDLSVYWYQQSLDQGLQFLIQYYNGEERAKGNILERFSAQQFPDLHSELNLSSLELGDSALYFCASSVVATTGELFFGEGSRLTVL.

The rearrangement links TRBV6-5 to TRBJ1-4; no clear D. The CDR3 totals 18 residues. Trimming cost V 4 bases and J 0 bases, with 18 bases left between them. Per germline, CDR1 MNHEY and CDR2 SVGAGI. Written as DNA, the CDR3 is TGTGCCAGCAGTTTACTCGCAGGAAGTTCTGCAACTAATGAAAAACTGTTTTTT. This translates into CASSLLAGSSATNEKLFF.

The gene calls are TRBV29-1 and TRBJ2-1; the match to TRBD2 covers 11 bases. V was clipped by 2 bases and J by 0 bases; unmatched bases: 6. CDR1 and CDR2 (germline): SQVTM, ANQGSEA. The CDR3 contains 17 residues. The CDR3: CSVENFSGGGSYNEQFF. For the CDR3, the DNA is TGCAGCGTTGAAAATTTTAGCGGGGGGGGCTCCTACAATGAGCAGTTCTTC.

This clonotype turned up a few times. The chain has TRBV7-3 and TRBJ2-1, with 7 bases aligning to TRBD2. J gave up 9 bases and V 5 bases, and 7 bases lay outside the gene matches. The length of the CDR3 is 13 residues. Per the germline V gene, CDR1 is SGHTA and CDR2 is FQGTGA. CDR3 loop: CASSPWTSGEQFF. Here the CDR3 DNA reads TGTGCCAGCAGCCCATGGACTAGTGGTGAGCAGTTCTTC.

The J gene is TRBJ2-3, the V gene TRBV11-2; 11 bases match TRBD2. With V trimmed by 5 bases and J by 0 bases, 4 bases remained unmatched. CDR1 and CDR2 from the germline V gene are SGHAT and FQNNGV. The CDR3 is 16 amino acids. Written as DNA, the CDR3 is TGTGCCAGCAGCACGACTAGCGGGAAAAGCACAGATACGCAGTATTTT. Residues: CASSTTSGKSTDTQYF.

As regards this clonotype: This clone may be a read error of a much larger clone one base away. The rearrangement links TRBV5-1 to TRBJ2-5; D remains ambiguous. This CDR3 comprises 16 residues. CDR1 and CDR2 (germline): SGHRS, YFSETQ. In DNA, the CDR3 is TGCGCCAGCAGCTTAGATGTCAGTGGACGGCAAGGGACCCAGTACTTC. Translating gives CASSLDVSGRQGTQYF.

Ten or more counts support this clonotype. This rearrangement joins TRBV5-1 to TRBJ2-1, with 7 bases matching TRBD2. The CDR3 totals 15 residues. Germline V CDR1 and CDR2: SGHRS, YFSETQ. Trimming took 0 bases from V and 6 from J; bases not matched to a gene: 6. The CDR3 region is CASSLEGTNSNEQFF. The CDR3 nucleotides are TGCGCCAGCAGCTTGGAAGGGACTAACAGCAATGAGCAGTTCTTC.

V usage is TRBV29-1 and J usage is TRBJ2-1, with D uncertain. V lost 7 bases, J lost 4 bases, and 14 bases lay in between. This CDR3 contains 13 residues. CDR1 SQVTM and CDR2 ANQGSEA come from the germline V gene. The CDR3 here is CSASSAQYNEQFF. In nucleotides, the CDR3 is TGCAGCGCCTCCAGCGCCCAGTACAATGAGCAGTTCTTC.

This chain joins TRBV7-8 and TRBJ2-4; maybe TRBD1 (5 bases). TRBJ2-7 explains the end of the DNA better; the J call may be wrong. The CDR3 is made up of 14 amino acids. Germline V lookup: CDR1 SGHVS, CDR2 FQNEAQ. The CDR3 spells CASSLGEPSYEQYF. The DNA for the CDR3 is TGTGCCAGCAGCCTAGGGGAACCCTCCTACGAGCAGTACTTC.

This clonotype was seen once. V and J are TRBV20-1 and TRBJ1-2; 7 nucleotides match TRBD1. V shed 3 bases and J 8 bases; nucleotides not matched to a gene: 6. This CDR3 comprises 12 residues. Germline CDR1 reads DFQATT; CDR2 reads SNEGSKA (reference sequence). The CDR3 bases are TGCAGTGCTAGTGTCTCGACAGGGGGCTACACCTTC. Its protein product is CSASVSTGGYTF.

This clonotype was seen a handful of times. The chain is built from TRBV29-1 and TRBJ2-7; TRBD1 matches at 7 bases. Germline CDR1 is SQVTM and CDR2 is ANQGSEA. V gave up 7 bases and J gave up 3 bases; unmatched junction bases: 6. CDR3 length: 12 residues. The CDR3 DNA reads TGCAGCGCTGGGGACAGCAACTACGAGCAGTACTTC. Translated, it gives CSAGDSNYEQYF.

This clonotype came up many times. The chain employs TRBV7-2 and TRBJ2-1; a weak D match, TRBD2 (6 bases). This CDR3 comprises 12 residues. Germline CDR1 and CDR2: SGHTA and FQGNSA. Trimming stripped 3 bases from V and 11 bases from J, with 11 bases between. CDR3 loop: CASSFSGPKQFF. CDR3 DNA sequence: TGTGCCAGCAGCTTTAGCGGACCAAAGCAGTTCTTC.

In its sample, this clonotype was seen many times. This rearrangement joins TRBV20-1 to TRBJ2-3; TRBD2 matches at 8 bases. The V gene end was trimmed by 0 bases and the J gene end by 4 bases; junction bases not matched to a gene: 3. The CDR3 is made up of 14 amino acids. Germline V gene sequence: CDR1 DFQATT, CDR2 SNEGSKA (reference sequence). In DNA form, the CDR3 reads TGCAGTGCTAGAGACCCCGGGGGGGCAGATACGCAGTATTTT. Amino acids: CSARDPGGADTQYF.

The V and J genes are TRBV3-1 and TRBJ2-1; TRBD1 or TRBD2 may be the D gene (6 bases each). In germline, CDR1 is LGHDT, CDR2 YNNKEL (reference sequence). The CDR3 length is 13 residues. V lost 4 bases to trimming and J lost 6 bases, with 10 bases between them. The CDR3 loop is CASSRWGANEQFF. DNA for the CDR3: TGTGCCAGCAGCCGATGGGGGGCCAATGAGCAGTTCTTC.

The chain joins TRBV29-1 to TRBJ1-2; no reliable D call. Trimming left V 5 bases short and J 4 bases short, with 14 bases between. The CDR3 consists of 13 residues. Germline V gene data show CDR1 as SQVTM and CDR2 as ANQGSEA. CDR3 DNA sequence: TGCAGCGTTTCCTTCGGGAAGCCCTATGGCTACACCTTC. Translating gives CSVSFGKPYGYTF.

This chain links TRBV20-1 with TRBJ1-2, with D perhaps TRBD1 (5 bases). Germline values: CDR1 DFQATT, CDR2 SNEGSKA (reference sequence). The V end lost 6 bases, the J end lost 2 bases, and 22 bases lay between the germline ends. The CDR3 covers 16 residues. The CDR3 DNA is TGCAGTGCCCCGACTGGGGACCCCAGGGCCAACTATGGCTACACCTTC. Its translation is CSAPTGDPRANYGYTF.

The V gene is TRBV11-2, the J gene TRBJ2-3; TRBD1 matches at 7 bases. This CDR3 spans 14 amino acids. Germline loops: CDR1 SGHAT, CDR2 FQNNGV. The CDR3 coding sequence is TGTGCAGGCACCCGACAGGGCGTAGTAGATACGCAGTATTTT. It encodes CAGTRQGVVDTQYF.

In this sample, this clonotype turned up a few times. V usage is TRBV11-2 and J usage is TRBJ2-7; D is ambiguous. The V end lost 0 bases, the J end lost 3 bases, and 12 bases lay between the germline ends. Germline assignment: CDR1 SGHAT and CDR2 FQNNGV. The length of the CDR3 is 15 residues. CDR3 protein: CASSLDSGSVYEQYF. The CDR3 DNA reads TGTGCCAGCAGCTTAGATTCTGGATCTGTCTACGAGCAGTACTTC.

The sample holds a few counts of this clonotype. The V gene is TRBV29-1, the J gene TRBJ2-1; no firm D call. The CDR3 contains 13 residues. Germline CDR1 and CDR2: SQVTM and ANQGSEA. V lost 3 bases, J lost 5 bases, and 11 bases lay in between. CDR3 coding DNA: TGCAGCGTTGAGGGCTCGCGGAACAATGAGCAGTTCTTC. Translating gives CSVEGSRNNEQFF.

In its sample, this clonotype was seen a few times. The rearrangement links TRBV12-3 or TRBV12-4 to TRBJ1-2, with TRBD1 identical over 8 bases. The CDR3 consists of 14 residues. Germline trimming cut 3 bases from V and 4 bases from J; bases unmatched to any gene: 4. This CDR3 is CASSLGTGSYGYTF. The CDR3 DNA follows: TGTGCCAGCAGTTTGGGGACAGGTTCCTATGGCTACACCTTC.

The V call is TRBV5-5, the J call TRBJ2-3, with D hard to call. From germline, CDR1 is SGHKS and CDR2 YYEKEE (reference sequence). With 3 bases removed from V and 4 bases from J, the gap between germline ends came to 15 bases. This CDR3 is 15 amino acids long. The CDR3 loop is CASSSNPGPPDTQYF. Written as DNA, the CDR3 is TGTGCCAGCAGCTCTAACCCCGGGCCACCAGATACGCAGTATTTT.

This chain joins TRBV10-3 and TRBJ1-5; no firm D call. V lost 0 bases to trimming and J lost 7 bases, with 10 bases between them. This CDR3 is built from 14 residues. From germline, CDR1 is ENHRY and CDR2 SYGVKD. CDR3 sequence (DNA): TGTGCCATCAGTGAGTCAAGGTCGGGCCAGCCCCAGCATTTT. Amino acid sequence: CAISESRSGQPQHF.

As for this clonotype: With a much larger clone just one base away, this may be a read error. DNA of the CDR3: TGTGCCAGCAGTATTGACAGGGGAATCTCCTACAATGAGCAGTACTTC. Residues: CASSIDRGISYNEQYF. The J gene is TRBJ2-1, the V gene TRBV27, with 8 bases fitting TRBD1. Matching the DNA end better, TRBJ2-7 makes the J call doubtful. The CDR3 has 16 amino acids. The germline V gene encodes CDR1 MNHEY and CDR2 SMNVEV (reference sequence).